Shown below are 14 T cell receptor beta chains from a single sample sequenced in a study of cytomegalovirus exposure and HLA in healthy donors. Vbeta (60) and Jbeta (13) primers were used in the PCR. Here immunoSEQ multiplex PCR was the method, and the copy in TCRdb shows in-frame clones only, minus some. The sample records roughly 130,000 clones, just under 75% being singletons. Input material: PBMCs. All receptors come from a man between 40 and 49 years old in good health and CMV-seropositive.

V usage is TRBV29-1 and J usage is TRBJ1-2, with D unclear. CDR3 length equals 11 residues. V was trimmed by 2 bases and J by 6 bases, leaving 7 bases between them. From germline, CDR1 is SQVTM and CDR2 ANQGSEA. The CDR3 nucleotides are TGCAGCGTTGAACAGGTGGATGGCTACACCTTC. Encoded protein: CSVEQVDGYTF.

The rearrangement links TRBV19 to TRBJ2-5; 8 positions match TRBD2. The germline V gene encodes CDR1 LNHDA and CDR2 SQIVND (reference sequence). The ends lost 3 bases at V and 4 bases at J; junction bases unmatched: 7. The CDR3 totals 15 residues. The CDR3 loop reads CASSMRGVRRETQYF. In DNA form, the CDR3 reads TGTGCCAGTAGTATGCGGGGGGTAAGACGAGAGACCCAGTACTTC.

The chain uses TRBV7-8 and TRBJ2-3, with TRBD2 identical over 9 bases. This CDR3 comprises 15 residues. J was trimmed by 4 bases and V by 7 bases; bases with no gene match: 9. The germline CDR1 and CDR2 sequences are SGHVS and FQNEAQ. DNA for the CDR3: TGTGCCAGCACCCTCTCTGGCGGGGGGGCAGATACGCAGTATTTT. This gives the protein CASTLSGGGADTQYF.

The V call is TRBV5-1, the J call TRBJ2-4, with D uncertain. Germline-derived CDR1 and CDR2 are SGHRS and YFSETQ. CDR3 size: 12 residues. V was shortened by 0 bases and J by 6 bases, with 4 bases between the two germline ends. CDR3 DNA sequence: TGCGCCAGCAGCTTGGCCGGAAACATTCAGTACTTC. Amino acids: CASSLAGNIQYF.

The chain combines TRBV7-9 with TRBJ1-2, with 9 bases aligning to TRBD1. The CDR3 sequence is 15 residues long. Germline CDR1 SEHNR, CDR2 FQNEAQ (reference sequence). J was trimmed by 4 bases and V by 5 bases; bases with no gene match: 8. This CDR3 is CASSRGGQGVYGYTF. The CDR3 DNA follows: TGTGCCAGCAGCCGAGGGGGACAGGGTGTCTATGGCTACACCTTC.

Comment on this clone: At the DNA level, this CDR3 is encoded by other sequences in the same sample as well. CDR3 region: CASSTSGSYNEQFF. CDR3 coding DNA: TGTGCCAGCAGCACTTCTGGCTCCTACAATGAGCAGTTCTTC. This chain uses TRBV5-4 with TRBJ2-1, with unresolved D. V dropped 4 bases and J dropped 0 bases, with 8 bases sitting between them. Germline CDR1 and CDR2: SGHNT and YYREEE (reference sequence). This CDR3 has 14 residues.

As to this clone: This same CDR3 is encoded by further DNA sequences in the sample. The chain is built from TRBV5-1 and TRBJ2-3; D possibly corresponds to TRBD1 (5 bases). This CDR3 contains 13 residues. Between the trimmed V and J ends, which lost 2 bases and 2 bases, there was a span of 6 bases. The germline V gene encodes CDR1 SGHRS and CDR2 YFSETQ. The chain's CDR3 is CASSFRDTDTQYF. The CDR3 DNA sequence: TGCGCCAGCAGCTTCAGGGACACAGATACGCAGTATTTT.

The chain carries TRBV18 and TRBJ1-2; TRBD1 agrees at 8 bases. Germline trimming cut 0 bases from V and 2 bases from J; bases unmatched to any gene: 5. This CDR3 has 16 residues. Germline loops: CDR1 KGHSH, CDR2 LQKENI. In DNA form, the CDR3 reads TGTGCCAGCTCACCACCCCGACAGGGGATCAACTATGGCTACACCTTC. Translating gives CASSPPRQGINYGYTF.

The chain is built from TRBV6-4 and TRBJ2-1; 12 bases are a match to TRBD2. CDR1 is MRHNA, CDR2 SNTAGT, per germline. Germline trimming cut 4 bases from V and 4 bases from J; bases unmatched to any gene: 8. The CDR3 length is 17 residues. Here the CDR3 DNA reads TGTGCCAGCAGTGGGTCGCTCGGGACTAGCGGGTACAATGAGCAGTTCTTC. This translates into CASSGSLGTSGYNEQFF.

The V gene is TRBV19, the J gene TRBJ2-7; 7 nucleotides line up with TRBD1. Germline CDR1 and CDR2: LNHDA and SQIVND (reference sequence). With V trimmed by 5 bases and J by 2 bases, 3 bases remained unmatched. The CDR3 sequence is 13 residues long. The CDR3 DNA sequence: TGTGCCAGTAGTCCTGACAGGGCCTACGAGCAGTACTTC. It specifies CASSPDRAYEQYF.

This rearrangement joins TRBV27 to TRBJ2-3, with D possibly matching TRBD2 (5 bases). With 6 bases removed from V and 5 bases from J, the gap between germline ends came to 9 bases. The CDR3 has 12 amino acids. Germline V lookup: CDR1 MNHEY, CDR2 SMNVEV (reference sequence). The CDR3 is CASSRGIDTQYF. The CDR3 DNA follows: TGTGCCAGCAGCCGAGGGATAGATACGCAGTATTTT.

The V and J genes are TRBV6-1 and TRBJ1-1, with D perhaps TRBD1 (5 bases). Trimming shortened V by 5 bases and J by 1 base, and 11 bases separated the two germline ends. Germline V gene lookup returns CDR1 MNHNS and CDR2 SASEGT. This CDR3 comprises 14 residues. This CDR3 reads CASSRTQGNTEAFF. In nucleotides, the CDR3 is TGTGCCAGCAGTCGGACCCAGGGGAACACTGAAGCTTTCTTT.

The chain uses TRBV20-1 and TRBJ2-5; possible D gene TRBD2, 7 bases. The germline CDR1 and CDR2 sequences are DFQATT and SNEGSKA (reference sequence). CDR3 length equals 11 residues. The CDR3 DNA is TGCACCTCGGGGGGCAGTGAGACCCAGTACTTC. This codes for CTSGGSETQYF.

V is TRBV4-1 and J is TRBJ2-2, with TRBD2 as a possible D gene (6 bases). Germline lookup yields CDR1 MGHRA and CDR2 YSYEKL. Trimming took off 2 bases at V and 0 bases at J, with 13 bases between the two ends. This CDR3 comprises 17 residues. The CDR3 reads CASSQNGGTANTGELFF. CDR3 bases: TGCGCCAGCAGCCAAAATGGGGGGACTGCGAACACCGGGGAGCTGTTTTTT.